The present T cell receptor beta chain was sequenced within a study of blood T cell repertoires in COVID-19. Across the whole study: T cells, B-cell-depleted T cells, or PBMCs supplied cDNA or gDNA.

The protocol was immunoSEQ multiplex PCR, while the TCRdb copy is restricted to in-frame clones and leaves out a portion. The repertoire includes 140,000 to 150,000 clones, over 70% of them detected once, and around 1.7% sits in the top ten. Germline CDR1 reads LGHDT; CDR2 reads YNNKEL (reference sequence). Unmatched junction bases numbered 5, after V lost 3 bases and J lost 5 bases. CDR3 length equals 14 residues. V and J are TRBV3-1 (or the pseudogene TRBV3-2) and TRBJ2-7, with TRBD1 matching over 9 bases. Sample: peripheral blood. This sequence was found in a woman aged 45 to 65 with acute or convalescent COVID-19. CDR3 residues: CASSQGQGSNEQYF. The CDR3 DNA reads as TGTGCCAGCAGCCAGGGACAGGGAAGCAACGAGCAGTACTTC.